A selection of T cell receptor beta chains follows, all from one sample in a study of T cell repertoires in cytomegalovirus infection. These receptors' antigens are unknown. TCRdb re-called the reads through MiXCR, storing one row per CDR3 protein. The sample comprises approximately 500,000 distinct CDR3 sequences, around 30% of which are singletons, and roughly 15% rests with the top ten. The specimen was cultured PBMCs, collected from culture after CMV antigen stimulation. The receptors come from a human donor in good health (CMV status not recorded). Some clones in this sample may be carry-over from other donors' samples. CDR3s include the opening cysteine and the closing phenylalanine or tryptophan. D genes are given only for firm matches. Clone sizes are given selectively: once, few, many, or a class where the clone is expanded.

d_gene	abundance	v_gene	j_gene	CDR3aa	CDR3nt
TRBD1	.	TRBV7-2	TRBJ2-5	CASSHRTGGVKETQYF	TGTGCCAGCAGCCATCGGACAGGGGGGGTTAAGGAGACCCAGTACTTC
TRBD2	many	TRBV7-2	TRBJ2-1	CASSLGRVGGRARSYNEQFF	TGTGCCAGCAGCTTAGGGAGGGTGGGCGGGAGGGCCCGGTCCTACAATGAGCAGTTCTTC
TRBD2	.	TRBV6-2/TRBV6-3	TRBJ2-3	CASRDGLAGADTQYF	TGTGCCAGCAGAGACGGACTAGCGGGGGCGGATACGCAGTATTTT
.	.	TRBV7-2	TRBJ1-3	CASSPEGGIGNTIYF	TGTGCCAGCAGCCCAGAAGGGGGAATTGGAAACACCATATATTTT
TRBD2	few	TRBV7-2	TRBJ2-1	CASSSWGGYNEQFF	TGTGCCAGCAGCTCCTGGGGGGGCTACAATGAGCAGTTCTTC
.	few	TRBV5-1	TRBJ2-3	CASRGSMSTDTQYF	TGCGCCAGCAGGGGGAGTATGAGCACAGATACGCAGTATTTT
TRBD1	.	TRBV10-3	TRBJ1-5	CATGQVGQPQHF	TGTGCCACCGGACAGGTTGGGCAGCCCCAGCATTTT
.	.	TRBV7-8	TRBJ1-4	CASSQTITGLATNEKLFF	TGTGCCAGCAGCCAGACAATAACAGGGCTTGCAACTAATGAAAAACTGTTTTTT
.	few	TRBV7-6	TRBJ1-2	CASSLVLGTGGGYTF	TGTGCCAGCAGCTTAGTCTTGGGGACGGGCGGGGGCTACACCTTC
TRBD1	.	TRBV2	TRBJ1-2	CASNPGQGSYTF	TGTGCCAGCAACCCGGGACAGGGATCATACACCTTC
.	.	TRBV20-1	TRBJ2-5	CSALFIGVGETQYF	TGCAGTGCCTTATTCATCGGGGTGGGAGAGACCCAGTACTTC
.	.	TRBV6-2/TRBV6-3	TRBJ2-7	CASSYGDRSTYEQYF	TGTGCCAGCAGTTACGGGGACCGGAGTACCTACGAGCAGTACTTC
.	.	TRBV12-3/TRBV12-4	TRBJ1-2	CASSPRQANYGYTF	TGTGCCAGCAGTCCAAGACAGGCTAACTATGGCTACACCTTC
.	few	TRBV6-5	TRBJ2-7	CASSLLGEGEQYF	TGTGCCAGCAGTCTACTCGGCGAGGGAGAGCAGTACTTC
.	few	TRBV7-2	TRBJ2-7	CASSRRGSYEQYF	TGTGCCAGCAGCCGTCGGGGTTCCTACGAGCAGTACTTC
.	few	TRBV28	TRBJ2-3	CASSFHWDTQYF	TGTGCCAGCAGTTTTCATTGGGATACGCAGTATTTT
TRBD1	few	TRBV28	TRBJ1-2	CASSHDRVYGYTF	TGTGCCAGCAGTCATGACAGGGTTTATGGCTACACCTTC
TRBD2	.	TRBV7-6	TRBJ2-2	CASSLWRGLVGVTGELFF	TGTGCCAGCAGCTTATGGAGGGGACTAGTGGGAGTCACCGGGGAGCTGTTTTTT
.	.	TRBV4-3	TRBJ2-3	CASSQDQKAIDTQYF	TGCGCCAGCAGCCAAGATCAGAAAGCAATAGATACGCAGTATTTT
.	.	TRBV4-3	TRBJ2-2	CASSQDVTSNTGELFF	TGCGCCAGCAGCCAAGATGTTACCAGTAACACCGGGGAGCTGTTTTTT
TRBD2	few	TRBV4-3	TRBJ2-1	CASSQEMTSLGNEQFF	TGCGCCAGCAGCCAAGAGATGACTAGCTTGGGGAATGAGCAGTTCTTC
TRBD2	.	TRBV12-3/TRBV12-4	TRBJ2-1	CASSPAQSGRGYNEQFF	TGTGCCAGCAGCCCAGCTCAGAGCGGGAGAGGTTACAATGAGCAGTTCTTC
TRBD1	few	TRBV6-2/TRBV6-3	TRBJ2-7	CAIETGFNEQYF	TGTGCCATCGAGACAGGGTTCAATGAGCAGTACTTC
.	.	TRBV4-1	TRBJ1-5	CASSQENRPNQPQHF	TGCGCCAGCAGCCAAGAGAACAGGCCTAATCAGCCCCAGCATTTT
.	.	TRBV7-2	TRBJ2-1	CASSLFVGGVNEQFF	TGTGCCAGCAGCTTGTTCGTAGGCGGGGTCAATGAGCAGTTCTTC
TRBD1	few	TRBV3-1	TRBJ1-5	CASSTSGGEGQPQHF	TGTGCCAGCAGCACATCAGGGGGCGAGGGTCAGCCCCAGCATTTT
TRBD1	.	TRBV7-6	TRBJ2-3	CASELGTGTGRTDTQYF	TGTGCCAGCGAATTAGGCACCGGGACAGGACGCACAGATACGCAGTATTTT
.	few	TRBV7-2	TRBJ2-5	CASSLLAARETQYF	TGTGCCAGCAGCTTACTGGCCGCACGAGAGACCCAGTACTTC
TRBD1	.	TRBV7-2	TRBJ2-3	CASSWGQGMSDTQYF	TGTGCCAGCAGCTGGGGACAGGGGATGTCAGATACGCAGTATTTT
.	.	TRBV24-1	TRBJ2-5	CATGGETQYF	TGTGCCACCGGGGGAGAGACCCAGTACTTC
TRBD2	many	TRBV7-2	TRBJ2-1	CASSPRGGGWSSSGSTHNEQFF	TGTGCCAGCAGCCCAAGGGGTGGGGGGTGGAGCTCTAGCGGGAGTACACACAATGAGCAGTTCTTC
.	.	TRBV2	TRBJ1-1	CASSEALGQGKTEAFF	TGTGCCAGCAGTGAAGCGCTAGGGCAGGGAAAAACTGAAGCTTTCTTT
.	.	TRBV12-3/TRBV12-4	TRBJ1-4	CASSPDSWNEKLFF	TGTGCCAGCAGTCCGGACAGCTGGAATGAAAAACTGTTTTTT
TRBD1	.	TRBV19	TRBJ1-5	CASIQQGVLQPQHF	TGTGCCAGTATTCAGCAGGGGGTACTTCAGCCCCAGCATTTT
.	few	TRBV28	TRBJ2-7	CASSSQESSYEQYF	TGTGCCAGCAGTTCTCAGGAGTCCTCCTACGAGCAGTACTTC
TRBD2	.	TRBV6-6	TRBJ2-1	CASSGYRLAGVTNEQFF	TGTGCCAGCAGTGGCTATAGGCTAGCGGGAGTTACGAATGAGCAGTTCTTC
TRBD1	few	TRBV28	TRBJ2-7	CASSPDRELSYEQYF	TGTGCCAGCAGTCCCGACAGGGAACTCTCCTACGAGCAGTACTTC
.	.	TRBV18	TRBJ2-5	CASSPRTVLQETQYF	TGTGCCAGCTCACCACGTACCGTCCTACAAGAGACCCAGTACTTC
.	many	TRBV7-8	TRBJ1-5	CASSLARGRHQPQHF	TGTGCCAGCAGCTTAGCCCGGGGTAGGCATCAGCCCCAGCATTTT
.	.	TRBV29-1	TRBJ2-1	CSVDLQALNEQFF	TGCAGCGTTGACCTTCAAGCTTTAAATGAGCAGTTCTTC
TRBD2	.	TRBV20-1	TRBJ2-1	CSAEGLAARYNEQFF	TGCAGTGCGGAGGGACTAGCGGCGAGATACAATGAGCAGTTCTTC
.	.	TRBV7-3	TRBJ2-2	CASSRNSGSSNTGELFF	TGTGCCAGCAGCAGAAACTCAGGGTCGTCGAACACCGGGGAGCTGTTTTTT